This T cell receptor (beta chain) is drawn from a study of glioma-infiltrating T cells after dendritic cell vaccination. Amplification used 60 V beta primers and 13 J beta primers. Profiled with immunoSEQ multiplex PCR; TCRdb holds only in-frame clones, not every one. The sample has almost 90,000 clones; less than 90% are singletons. This CDR3 spans 10 amino acids. Germline V gives CDR1 LNHDA, CDR2 SQIVND (reference sequence). V was cut by 5 bases and J by 5 bases, with 3 bases left in between. Regarding time point: after dendritic cell vaccination, including at tumor progression/relapse. This sequence joins TRBV19 and TRBJ1-2, with D uncertain. The source is a human donor with glioblastoma. The source was blood, collected after dendritic cell vaccination. The CDR3 spells CASSYYGYTF. As DNA, the CDR3 is TGTGCCAGTAGTTATTATGGCTACACCTTC.